This entry describes one T cell receptor (beta chain). Its specificity is not known. The individuals who served as donors were healthy Caucasians living in Russia, aged about 6 to 100. The record originates from a study of blood T cells in healthy people across ages. Findings and limits, study-wide: Age brought a roughly linear fall in TCR beta diversity measured per million T cells. A greater number of naive CD4+ cells and higher diversity distinguished long-lived donors from aged donors. Estimated diversity, derived from one million T cells, was regarded as an underestimate.

V was trimmed by 4 bases and J by 4 bases, leaving 13 bases between them. The length of the CDR3 is 15 residues. CDR1 and CDR2 (germline): LGHDT, YNNKEL (reference sequence). For the second PCR, which ran for roughly 7 to 11 cycles, a sample-barcoded 5' primer and a J-beta primer mix were used. TCRdb used MiXCR to reprocess the 5' RACE reads, holding one entry per CDR3 protein. Among about 970,000 distinct CDR3 sequences listed, about 53% were seen once. The chain recombines TRBV3-1 with TRBJ1-4, with D unclear. The receptor was derived from a woman aged 60 to 75 in good health. Sequenced sample: blood. Here the CDR3 DNA reads TGTGCCAGCAGCCGTTGGGGATCCGGTAATGAAAAACTGTTTTTT. This codes for CASSRWGSGNEKLFF.